Detailed here is one T cell receptor (beta chain). TRB cDNA libraries were made by UMI-labeled 5' RACE. TCRdb reanalyzed the 5' RACE reads, giving one entry per CDR3 protein sequence and no DNA. This repertoire comprises about 130,000 distinct CDR3 sequences; its ten largest clones make up approximately 0.29%. CDR1 DFQATT and CDR2 SNEGSKA come from the germline V gene (reference sequence). The CDR3 extends over 13 amino acids. This entry comes from a study of CXCR3-negative and CXCR3-positive naive CD8 T cells. Sequenced: naive CXCR3- CD8+ T cells from blood. Subset reported: CD45RO-CCR7+CD27+CD95- naive CD8+ T cells lacking CXCR3 (TNR3-). The chain joins TRBV20-1 to TRBJ2-3. The TCR comes from a human donor in good health. Some clones in this sample may be carry-over from other donors' samples. CDR3 in amino acids: CSASKRPTDTQYF.